This T cell receptor (beta chain) is from a study of T cell changes during pregnancy in multiple sclerosis. Here immunoSEQ multiplex PCR was the method, and the copy in TCRdb shows in-frame clones only, minus some. The sample shows 50,000 or so clones, 85% to 95% of them seen only once. This TCR came from a female donor with multiple sclerosis, enrolled in a pregnancy study. This material consisted of CD4+ T cells from peripheral blood mononuclear cells, taken in the second trimester of pregnancy.

The CDR3 loop is CASSSEETQYF. CDR3 DNA: TGTGCCAGCAGCTCTGAAGAGACCCAGTACTTC. This sequence joins TRBV7-9 and TRBJ2-5; D gene uncertain. The CDR3 sequence is 11 residues long. V shed 4 bases and J shed 3 bases, with 3 bases lying between them. CDR1 is SEHNR, CDR2 FQNEAQ, per germline (reference sequence).